One sample yielded the 27 T cell receptor beta chains listed below, sequenced in a study of blood T cell repertoires in COVID-19. Here immunoSEQ multiplex PCR was the method, and the copy in TCRdb shows in-frame clones only, minus some. The profile shows tens of thousands of clones, 80% of them singletons. The sample was peripheral blood. The receptors shown here come from a woman over 75 with active or convalescent COVID-19.

The genes are TRBV12-3 or TRBV12-4 and TRBJ1-1, with D possibly matching TRBD1 (5 bases). The length of the CDR3 is 11 residues. Trimming stripped 1 base from V and 8 bases from J, with 5 bases between. The CDR3 nucleotides are TGTGCCAGCAGTTTAGAGGGGGAAGCTTTCTTT. Its protein product is CASSLEGEAFF.

This clone was seen just once. The chain has TRBV5-1 and TRBJ2-7, with 11 bases matching TRBD1. Germline-derived CDR1 and CDR2 are SGHRS and YFSETQ. V shed 4 bases, J shed 6 bases, and the junction held 6 bases outside the gene matches. The CDR3 loop spans 14 amino acids. CDR3 region: CASSPGQGAAEQYF. The CDR3 nucleotides read TGCGCCAGCAGCCCCGGACAGGGGGCCGCCGAGCAGTACTTC.

The chain uses TRBV4-2 and TRBJ2-5; 8 nucleotides match TRBD2. The CDR3 sequence is 16 residues long. Trimming at V came to 1 base and at J to 7 bases, leaving 11 bases not matched to a gene. CDR1 and CDR2 (germline): LGHNA, YNFKEQ. The CDR3 loop reads CASSQVSRGGRGTQYF. The CDR3 DNA reads TGTGCCAGCAGCCAAGTTTCCCGGGGGGGCCGCGGGACCCAGTACTTC.

The chain employs TRBV7-9 and TRBJ2-7; maybe TRBD1 (5 bases). The V and J ends lost 2 bases and 3 bases respectively, with 11 bases between them. The CDR3 consists of 14 residues. Germline V gene data show CDR1 as SEHNR and CDR2 as FQNEAQ (reference sequence). CDR3 region: CASSLSQGSYEQYF. The CDR3 DNA follows: TGTGCCAGCAGCTTATCGCAGGGAAGCTACGAGCAGTACTTC.

The chain has TRBV5-1 and TRBJ1-3; D is uncertain. Germline V CDR1 and CDR2: SGHRS, YFSETQ. The CDR3 length is 16 residues. V lost 0 bases and J 0 bases, leaving 10 bases between the germline ends. The CDR3 DNA reads TGCGCCAGCAGCTTGGGGGCTCTGGGCTCTGGAAACACCATATATTTT. Its protein is CASSLGALGSGNTIYF. Variable domain in full (rest from reference TRBV5-1 and TRBJ1-3): KAGVTQTPRYLIKTRGQQVTLSCSPISGHRSVSWYQQTPGQGLQFLFEYFSETQRNKGNFPGRFSGRQFSNSRSEMNVSTLELGDSALYLCASSLGALGSGNTIYFGEGSWLTVV.

V is TRBV13 and J is TRBJ2-1; tentative D call: TRBD1 (5 bases). CDR1 is PRHDT, CDR2 FYEKMQ, per germline (reference sequence). This CDR3 region has 11 residues. Trimming pared 5 bases from V and 10 bases from J, leaving 9 bases between. The CDR3 loop reads CASSVRVEQFF. CDR3 DNA: TGTGCCAGCAGCGTCAGGGTGGAGCAGTTCTTC.

V gene TRBV5-1 combines with J gene TRBJ2-5, with D perhaps matching TRBD1 (6 bases). CDR1 SGHRS and CDR2 YFSETQ come from the germline V gene. The CDR3 covers 14 residues. V was shortened by 2 bases and J by 1 base, with 9 bases between the two germline ends. The CDR3 coding sequence is TGCGCCAGCAGCTTAGGACAGACCCAAGAGACCCAGTACTTC. This translates into CASSLGQTQETQYF.

V and J are TRBV25-1 and TRBJ2-3; D possibly corresponds to TRBD1 (5 bases). The germline gives CDR1 MGHDK, CDR2 SYGVNS. The CDR3 covers 15 residues. The V and J ends lost 2 bases and 6 bases respectively, with 15 bases between them. This CDR3 is CASSEDVLKGDTQYF. CDR3 in DNA: TGTGCCAGCAGTGAAGACGTCTTGAAGGGGGATACGCAGTATTTT.

The chain has TRBV15 and TRBJ2-7, with D tentatively TRBD2 (5 bases). The CDR3 is 12 amino acids. V was shortened by 1 base and J by 13 bases, with 14 bases between the two germline ends. CDR1 and CDR2 from the germline V gene are LNHNV and YYDKDF (reference sequence). CDR3 amino acids: CATSRGGPERYF. CDR3 DNA: TGTGCCACCAGCAGAGGAGGGCCCGAGCGATACTTC.

V and J are TRBV4-3 and TRBJ1-2; D unclear. V was pared by 0 bases and J by 8 bases, with 16 bases between. CDR3 length equals 15 residues. From germline, CDR1 is LGHNA and CDR2 YSLEER. The CDR3 DNA reads as TGCGCCAGCAGCCAAGAGTGGACTGCCACGAGAGGCTACACCTTC. It yields the protein CASSQEWTATRGYTF.

V is TRBV7-2 and J is TRBJ2-2, with D possibly matching TRBD2 (5 bases). The CDR3 loop spans 13 amino acids. CDR1 SGHTA and CDR2 FQGNSA come from the germline V gene. Trimming shortened V by 5 bases and J by 6 bases, and 10 bases separated the two germline ends. The CDR3 DNA follows: TGTGCCAGCAGCCGCTCCGGGGCCGGGGAGCTGTTTTTT. Its protein product is CASSRSGAGELFF.

The chain joins TRBV28 to TRBJ2-7; 7 nucleotides agree with TRBD2. Germline V lookup: CDR1 MDHEN, CDR2 SYDVKM. With V trimmed by 2 bases and J by 7 bases, 5 bases remained unmatched. This CDR3 has 13 residues. CDR3 residues: CASSLPRREEQYF. The CDR3 DNA is TGTGCCAGCAGTTTACCGAGGCGGGAGGAGCAGTACTTC.

V usage is TRBV6-5 and J usage is TRBJ1-2; 10 positions agree with TRBD1. V gave up 6 bases and J gave up 3 bases; unmatched junction bases: 4. The germline CDR1 and CDR2 sequences are MNHEY and SVGAGI. This CDR3 is built from 14 residues. The CDR3 sequence: CASRRQGAYYGYTF. DNA for the CDR3: TGTGCCAGCAGACGACAGGGGGCTTACTATGGCTACACCTTC.

In nucleotides, the CDR3 is TGTGCCAGCAGTTTCCAGGGGGGAAAAGATGAGCAGTTCTTC. It specifies CASSFQGGKDEQFF. J is TRBJ2-1 and V is TRBV28; maybe TRBD1 (7 bases). The CDR3 is 14 residues long. The ends were cut back, 3 bases at V and 8 bases at J, with 14 bases in the middle. The germline gives CDR1 MDHEN, CDR2 SYDVKM.

J is TRBJ1-1 and V is TRBV7-2; D perhaps matches TRBD1 (6 bases). Germline CDR1 SGHTA, CDR2 FQGNSA. This CDR3 is built from 13 residues. V was clipped by 7 bases and J by 6 bases, with 15 bases between them. CDR3 loop: CASIPQGIAEAFF. As DNA, the CDR3 is TGTGCCAGCATTCCTCAGGGGATTGCTGAAGCTTTCTTT. Filled out from reference TRBV7-2 and TRBJ1-1, the complete variable domain reads GAGVSQSPSNKVTEKGKDVELRCDPISGHTALYWYRQSLGQGLEFLIYFQGNSAPDKSGLPSDRFSAERTGGSVSTLTIQRTQQEDSAVYLCASIPQGIAEAFFGQGTRLTVV.

The rearrangement joins TRBV2 to TRBJ1-2, with 12 bases matching TRBD1. J lost 7 bases, V lost 6 bases, and 3 bases had no gene match. Germline V CDR1 and CDR2: SNHLY, FYNNEI. The CDR3 runs to 13 residues. The DNA for the CDR3 is TGTGCCAGCAGCCGGGACAGGGGGCCTGGCTACACCTTC. Translated, it gives CASSRDRGPGYTF.

The chain recombines TRBV19 with TRBJ2-2; 9 bases map to TRBD2. The J segment lost 8 bases and the V segment lost 1 base, leaving 8 bases of the junction unmatched. Germline CDR1 reads LNHDA; CDR2 reads SQIVND (reference sequence). The CDR3 contains 16 residues. DNA for the CDR3: TGTGCCAGTAGTATAGGGACTAGCGTCCCGACGGGGGAGCTGTTTTTT. This encodes CASSIGTSVPTGELFF.

The genes are TRBV4-1 and TRBJ2-3; the match to TRBD2 covers 12 bases. The CDR3 consists of 16 residues. The junction had 4 bases not matched to a gene; V was cut back by 2 bases and J by 4 bases. CDR1 and CDR2 from the germline V gene are MGHRA and YSYEKL. The CDR3 DNA reads as TGCGCCAGCAGCCAACGACTAGCGGGAGAATCAGATACGCAGTATTTT. It translates to CASSQRLAGESDTQYF.

V usage is TRBV2 and J usage is TRBJ2-3; D might be TRBD2 (5 bases). The CDR3 has 13 residues. V lost 3 bases and J lost 6, with 10 bases in between. Per the germline V gene, CDR1 is SNHLY and CDR2 is FYNNEI. The CDR3 region has the DNA TGTGCCAGCAGTGATCGACTAACGGATACGCAGTATTTT. It specifies CASSDRLTDTQYF.

This clone occurred once. The V and J genes are TRBV4-2 and TRBJ2-2; tentative D call: TRBD1 (5 bases). Germline assignment: CDR1 LGHNA and CDR2 YNFKEQ. CDR3 size: 15 residues. With 4 bases removed from V and 5 bases from J, the gap between germline ends came to 14 bases. The DNA for the CDR3 is TGTGCCAGCAGCCCCTCAGGGTTCGGGACCGGGGAGCTGTTTTTT. Its translation is CASSPSGFGTGELFF.

The CDR3 here is CASSQARGTAEDTQYF. Here the CDR3 DNA reads TGTGCCAGCAGCCAAGCCCGGGGGACAGCCGAAGATACGCAGTATTTT. The chain links TRBV4-2 to TRBJ2-3; weak D call: TRBD1 (7 bases). With 1 base removed from V and 5 bases from J, the gap between germline ends came to 16 bases. CDR1 and CDR2 (germline): LGHNA, YNFKEQ. The CDR3 runs to 16 residues.

The V gene is TRBV6-5, the J gene TRBJ2-7, with D maybe TRBD2 (5 bases). The germline V and J ends were trimmed by 6 bases and 4 bases, with 7 bases remaining between them. Looked up from germline, CDR1 is MNHEY and CDR2 is SVGAGI. This CDR3 is 11 amino acids long. CDR3 loop: CASSGGYEQYF. The DNA of the CDR3 is TGTGCCAGCAGCGGCGGGTACGAGCAGTACTTC.

This chain links TRBV3-1 (or the pseudogene TRBV3-2) with TRBJ2-1, with a possible D match to TRBD2 (5 bases). CDR3 length equals 16 residues. V was shortened by 1 base and J by 2 bases, with 12 bases between the two germline ends. The V gene's germline CDR1 is LGHDT and CDR2 YNNKEL (reference sequence). The CDR3 region has the DNA TGTGCCAGCAGCCAAGGAACTAGATCCCCCTACAATGAGCAGTTCTTC. Its translation: CASSQGTRSPYNEQFF.

This chain joins TRBV7-9 and TRBJ1-4, with TRBD1 matching 11 bases. Germline V gene sequence: CDR1 SEHNR, CDR2 FQNEAQ (reference sequence). The CDR3 is 15 amino acids. Trimming cost V 1 base and J 6 bases; bases outside gene matches: 1. CDR3 in DNA: TGTGCCAGCAGCTTAGGGACAGGGGGCTATGAAAAACTGTTTTTT. It encodes CASSLGTGGYEKLFF.

This sequence joins TRBV6-1 and TRBJ2-7; D possibly corresponds to TRBD2 (7 bases). The CDR3 has 13 amino acids. V lost 3 bases, J lost 5 bases, and 11 bases lay in between. Germline CDR1 reads MNHNS; CDR2 reads SASEGT. CDR3 sequence: CASSDAGADEQYF. CDR3 in DNA: TGTGCCAGCAGTGATGCGGGGGCGGACGAGCAGTACTTC.

The chain uses TRBV2 and TRBJ1-2, with TRBD1 as a possible D gene (5 bases). The CDR3 loop spans 13 amino acids. V lost 11 bases and J lost 4, with 17 bases in between. The germline gives CDR1 SNHLY, CDR2 FYNNEI. The CDR3 sequence is CASSRMGGYGYTF. CDR3 bases: TGTGCCTCCTCTCGGATGGGGGGCTATGGCTACACCTTC.

V gene TRBV10-2 combines with J gene TRBJ2-1; 13 bases map to TRBD2. Germline assignment: CDR1 WSHSY and CDR2 SAAADI. V trimming: 5 bases; J trimming: 0 bases; junction bases outside the gene matches: 13. CDR3 length equals 20 residues. CDR3 region: CASSYPGGTSGVSSYNEQFF. Here the CDR3 DNA reads TGCGCCAGCAGTTACCCGGGTGGGACTAGCGGGGTCAGCTCCTACAATGAGCAGTTCTTC.